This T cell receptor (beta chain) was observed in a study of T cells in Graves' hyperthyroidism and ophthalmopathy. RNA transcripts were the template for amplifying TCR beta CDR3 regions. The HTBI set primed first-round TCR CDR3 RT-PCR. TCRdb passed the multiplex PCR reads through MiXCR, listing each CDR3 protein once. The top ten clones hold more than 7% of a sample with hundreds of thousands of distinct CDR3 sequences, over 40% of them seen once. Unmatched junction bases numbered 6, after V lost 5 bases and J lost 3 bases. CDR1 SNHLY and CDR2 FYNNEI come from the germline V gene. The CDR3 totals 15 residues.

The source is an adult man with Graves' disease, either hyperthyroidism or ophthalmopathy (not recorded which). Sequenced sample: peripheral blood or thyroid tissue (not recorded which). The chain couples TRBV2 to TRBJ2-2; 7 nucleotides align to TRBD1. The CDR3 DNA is TGTGCCAGCAGTTCGGACAGGCCCTACACCGGGGAGCTGTTTTTT. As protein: CASSSDRPYTGELFF.